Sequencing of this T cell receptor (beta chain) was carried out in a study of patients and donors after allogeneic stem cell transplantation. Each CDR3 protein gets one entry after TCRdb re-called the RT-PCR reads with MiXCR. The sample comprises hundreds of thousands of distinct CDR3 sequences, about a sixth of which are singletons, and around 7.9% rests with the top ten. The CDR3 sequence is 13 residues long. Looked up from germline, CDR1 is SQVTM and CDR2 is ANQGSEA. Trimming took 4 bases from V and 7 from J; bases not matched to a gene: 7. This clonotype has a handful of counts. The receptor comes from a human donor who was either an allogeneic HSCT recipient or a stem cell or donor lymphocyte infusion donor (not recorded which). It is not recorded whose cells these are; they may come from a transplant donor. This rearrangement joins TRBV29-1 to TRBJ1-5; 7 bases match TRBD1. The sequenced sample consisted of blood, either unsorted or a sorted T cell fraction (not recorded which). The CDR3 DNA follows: TGCAGCGTTGTGGACAGGCCCTGGCAGCCCCAGCATTTT. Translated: CSVVDRPWQPQHF.